These 29 T cell receptor beta chains came from one sample sequenced in a study of cytomegalovirus exposure and HLA in healthy donors. Profiling relied on immunoSEQ multiplex PCR, and the TCRdb table lists in-frame clones only, not all of them. The sample includes 120,000 or so clones, roughly 87% of them seen just once. Sequencing used PBMCs. The receptors were gathered from a woman aged 18-29 years in good health and CMV-seronegative.

The genes are TRBV4-1 and TRBJ2-1; TRBD1 aligns across 9 bases. The CDR3 totals 20 residues. Germline CDR1 is MGHRA and CDR2 is YSYEKL. Unmatched junction bases numbered 14, after V lost 2 bases and J lost 0 bases. CDR3 residues: CASSQRSLWDRVGSYNEQFF. CDR3 DNA sequence: TGCGCCAGCAGCCAACGATCACTATGGGACAGGGTTGGCTCCTACAATGAGCAGTTCTTC.

The sample holds one count of this clone. The CDR3 bases are TGTGCCAGCAGCAACCGGGATCTCAATCAGCCCCAGCATTTT. This encodes CASSNRDLNQPQHF. The V gene is TRBV5-4, the J gene TRBJ1-5; D ambiguous. The V and J ends lost 4 bases and 3 bases respectively, with 11 bases between them. Germline values: CDR1 SGHNT, CDR2 YYREEE (reference sequence). The CDR3 consists of 14 residues.

The V gene is TRBV7-6, the J gene TRBJ2-5; D possibly corresponds to TRBD2 (6 bases). The V and J ends lost 0 bases and 5 bases respectively, with 13 bases between them. Germline CDR1 reads SGHVS; CDR2 reads FNYEAQ. The CDR3 totals 15 residues. DNA of the CDR3: TGTGCCAGCAGCTTAGCGGGAGGAGGTAGGGAGACCCAGTACTTC. This translates into CASSLAGGGRETQYF.

The chain couples TRBV15 to TRBJ2-7, with D tentatively TRBD1 (6 bases). Germline CDR1 and CDR2: LNHNV and YYDKDF (reference sequence). The V end lost 0 bases, the J end lost 5 bases, and 20 bases lay between the germline ends. CDR3 length equals 17 residues. The CDR3, as DNA: TGTGCCACCAGCAGAGATGGGTGGGACACCCTCGGGCACGAGCAGTACTTC. Encoded protein: CATSRDGWDTLGHEQYF.

The chain couples TRBV4-2 to TRBJ2-6; TRBD1 might be the D (5 bases). Germline V gene lookup returns CDR1 LGHNA and CDR2 YNFKEQ. The CDR3 has 17 residues. V gave up 0 bases and J gave up 2 bases, with 11 bases separating them. The CDR3 nucleotides read TGTGCCAGCAGCCAAGAACAGGCGGTAACTGGGGCCAACGTCCTGACTTTC. Protein product: CASSQEQAVTGANVLTF.

The V call is TRBV7-9, the J call TRBJ2-1; unclear D gene. The CDR3 has 15 amino acids. The ends were cut back, 7 bases at V and 1 base at J, with 14 bases in the middle. Germline V gene sequence: CDR1 SEHNR, CDR2 FQNEAQ (reference sequence). Here the CDR3 DNA reads TGTGCCAGCACCCCTTATAAGGAGTCCTACAATGAGCAGTTCTTC. Translating gives CASTPYKESYNEQFF.

This chain links TRBV19 with TRBJ2-3, with D unclear. The CDR3 covers 13 residues. CDR1 and CDR2 (germline): LNHDA, SQIVND (reference sequence). Trimming took 8 bases from V and 2 from J, leaving 11 bases between them. The CDR3 coding sequence is TGTGCCAGTTCCAAAGCCCTCACAGATACGCAGTATTTT. Its translation is CASSKALTDTQYF.

This chain links TRBV5-1 with TRBJ1-2, with unresolved D. The CDR3 loop spans 15 amino acids. CDR1 and CDR2 from the germline V gene are SGHRS and YFSETQ. V was pared by 0 bases and J by 4 bases, with 13 bases between. The CDR3, as DNA: TGCGCCAGCAGCTTGGCCGAGAAGAAATCCTATGGCTACACCTTC. This encodes CASSLAEKKSYGYTF.

The chain has TRBV6-4 and TRBJ2-2; TRBD2 agrees at 8 bases. J gave up 3 bases and V 4 bases, and 7 bases lay outside the gene matches. The CDR3 covers 16 residues. Germline lookup yields CDR1 MRHNA and CDR2 SNTAGT. CDR3 amino acids: CASSVTGTRDTGELFF. The CDR3 region has the DNA TGTGCCAGCAGTGTCACCGGGACTAGGGACACCGGGGAGCTGTTTTTT.

The J gene is TRBJ2-7, the V gene TRBV4-1; TRBD1 might be the D (6 bases). Germline V gene data show CDR1 as MGHRA and CDR2 as YSYEKL. V lost 1 base to trimming and J lost 2 bases, with 12 bases between them. The CDR3 runs to 15 residues. Written as DNA, the CDR3 is TGCGCCAGCAGCCAAGCTCCAGGGGTTACCTACGAGCAGTACTTC. Translating it yields CASSQAPGVTYEQYF.

The chain couples TRBV5-4 to TRBJ2-6, with a tentative D call TRBD1 (6 bases). CDR3 length equals 17 residues. V was shortened by 3 bases and J by 3 bases, with 16 bases between the two germline ends. CDR1 is SGHNT and CDR2 is YYREEE in the germline V gene (reference sequence). DNA for the CDR3: TGTGCCAGCAGCTACCTTTCTAAGGGGGATGGGGCCAACGTCCTGACTTTC. Its translation: CASSYLSKGDGANVLTF.

The J gene is TRBJ1-1, the V gene TRBV6-1, with 7 nucleotides matching TRBD1. CDR3 length: 14 residues. Per the germline V gene, CDR1 is MNHNS and CDR2 is SASEGT. The V gene end was trimmed by 5 bases and the J gene end by 5 bases; junction bases not matched to a gene: 8. The chain's CDR3 is CASSLRTGRTEAFF. The CDR3 DNA reads TGTGCCAGCAGTTTAAGGACAGGCAGGACTGAAGCTTTCTTT.

The chain links TRBV27 to TRBJ2-7, with D possibly matching TRBD1 (6 bases). Germline V CDR1 and CDR2: MNHEY, SMNVEV (reference sequence). Trimming took 5 bases from V and 5 from J, leaving 16 bases between them. This CDR3 spans 14 amino acids. CDR3 nucleotide sequence: TGTGCCAGCAGTCCCCAAGACAGGTTACACGAGCAGTACTTC. It codes for CASSPQDRLHEQYF.

The gene calls are TRBV19 and TRBJ2-3; TRBD2 might be the D (7 bases). Germline V gene sequence: CDR1 LNHDA, CDR2 SQIVND (reference sequence). V shed 4 bases and J shed 1 base, with 18 bases lying between them. CDR3 size: 17 residues. For the CDR3, the DNA is TGTGCCAGTAGTACCCGGATGGGGGGGCCCCGCACAGATACGCAGTATTTT. Its translation is CASSTRMGGPRTDTQYF.

This clone was counted between two and nine times. The chain uses TRBV18 and TRBJ2-7, with TRBD1 matching 8 bases. Germline V gene lookup returns CDR1 KGHSH and CDR2 LQKENI. CDR3 length equals 15 residues. Germline trimming cut 0 bases from V and 3 bases from J; bases unmatched to any gene: 4. CDR3 DNA sequence: TGTGCCAGCTCACCACCGGACAGGGTAAACTACGAGCAGTACTTC. Translated: CASSPPDRVNYEQYF.

V usage is TRBV28 and J usage is TRBJ1-4; TRBD1 agrees at 9 bases. V gave up 7 bases and J gave up 8 bases; unmatched junction bases: 8. The CDR3 consists of 14 residues. CDR1 and CDR2 (germline): MDHEN, SYDVKM. CDR3 residues: CASTSGQGIEKLFF. The DNA of the CDR3 is TGTGCCAGCACGTCGGGACAGGGTATCGAAAAACTGTTTTTT.

This chain connects TRBV5-1 to TRBJ2-5; D unclear. Trimming shortened V by 2 bases and J by 1 base, and 9 bases separated the two germline ends. The CDR3 totals 14 residues. Germline lookup yields CDR1 SGHRS and CDR2 YFSETQ. CDR3 DNA: TGCGCCAGCAGCTTAGAGCCTACCCAAGAGACCCAGTACTTC. Translated: CASSLEPTQETQYF.

The rearrangement links TRBV5-1 to TRBJ2-1; TRBD2 aligns across 9 bases. This CDR3 spans 14 amino acids. V lost 2 bases to trimming and J lost 9 bases; unmatched junction nucleotides: 6. Germline V gives CDR1 SGHRS, CDR2 YFSETQ. CDR3 amino acids: CASSFSSGKGEQFF. The DNA of the CDR3 is TGCGCCAGCAGCTTTTCTAGCGGGAAAGGTGAGCAGTTCTTC.

The chain employs TRBV5-1 and TRBJ2-7; 7 bases map to TRBD1. Germline CDR1 and CDR2: SGHRS and YFSETQ. This CDR3 is 14 amino acids long. V shed 3 bases and J 2 bases; nucleotides not matched to a gene: 5. The CDR3 sequence is CASSSGTATYEQYF. Written as DNA, the CDR3 is TGCGCCAGCAGCTCCGGGACAGCCACCTACGAGCAGTACTTC.

CDR3 sequence reads: CASSLPYRGIQETQYF. CDR3 nucleotide sequence: TGTGCCAGCAGTCTGCCCTACCGGGGAATCCAAGAGACCCAGTACTTC. The J gene is TRBJ2-5, the V gene TRBV28; tentative D call: TRBD2 (5 bases). Trimming removed 5 bases from V and 1 base from J, with 17 bases in between. This CDR3 has 16 amino acids. The germline CDR1 and CDR2 sequences are MDHEN and SYDVKM.

The rearrangement uses TRBV6-6 and TRBJ2-2; D unclear. The CDR3 has 11 amino acids. V lost 5 bases to trimming and J lost 9 bases, with 7 bases between them. Germline-derived CDR1 and CDR2 are MNHNY and SVGAGI (reference sequence). Here the CDR3 reads CASSQARELFF. The CDR3 nucleotides read TGTGCCAGCAGTCAGGCGAGGGAGCTGTTTTTT.

This clone was seen a single time. For the CDR3, the DNA is TGTGCCTGGAGTGGAAGCCCCGGGACAGGGGCGGTGAACACTGAAGCTTTCTTT. It yields the protein CAWSGSPGTGAVNTEAFF. This chain joins TRBV30 and TRBJ1-1; 10 bases are a match to TRBD1. The germline V gene encodes CDR1 GTSNPN and CDR2 SVGIG (reference sequence). The CDR3 spans 18 residues. Trimming cost V 1 base and J 0 bases; bases outside gene matches: 11.

The CDR3 bases are TGTGCCAGCAGCTCCCACGGCGGACAGATTAACTATGGCTACACCTTC. As protein: CASSSHGGQINYGYTF. This chain links TRBV7-2 with TRBJ1-2, with a tentative D call TRBD1 (6 bases). This CDR3 has 16 amino acids. Germline V gives CDR1 SGHTA, CDR2 FQGNSA. Trimming removed 4 bases at V and 1 base at J, with 16 bases between.

The chain combines TRBV28 with TRBJ1-5, with D maybe TRBD1 (6 bases). CDR1 is MDHEN, CDR2 SYDVKM, per germline. The V end lost 5 bases, the J end lost 3 bases, and 11 bases lay between the germline ends. CDR3 length equals 14 residues. For the CDR3, the DNA is TGTGCCAGCAGTGGGGGGGGCGTCAATCAGCCCCAGCATTTT. It specifies CASSGGGVNQPQHF.

The CDR3 protein is CASSLAGGDEQYF. The CDR3 nucleotides read TGTGCCAGCAGTTTGGCAGGGGGCGACGAGCAGTACTTC. The chain is built from TRBV28 and TRBJ2-7; TRBD1 agrees at 8 bases. CDR3 length: 13 residues. CDR1 and CDR2 (germline): MDHEN, SYDVKM. Losses at the gene ends were 3 bases for V and 5 bases for J; bases not matched to a gene: 3.

The CDR3 loop reads CASSQRAGNTGELFF. The CDR3 DNA is TGTGCCAGCAGCCAGCGGGCCGGGAACACCGGGGAGCTGTTTTTT. J is TRBJ2-2 and V is TRBV4-2; the D gene is possibly TRBD2 (5 bases). Germline V gene lookup returns CDR1 LGHNA and CDR2 YNFKEQ. Trimming pared 3 bases from V and 1 base from J, leaving 9 bases between. CDR3 size: 15 residues.

The chain is built from TRBV7-3 and TRBJ2-1; 10 bases are shared with TRBD2. The ends lost 3 bases at V and 9 bases at J; junction bases unmatched: 8. This CDR3 contains 15 residues. Germline CDR1 reads SGHTA; CDR2 reads FQGTGA. The CDR3, as DNA: TGTGCCAGCAGCTTTGTAGCGGGAGGTGTCGTTGAGCAGTTCTTC. It yields the protein CASSFVAGGVVEQFF.

J is TRBJ1-6 and V is TRBV18; tentative D call: TRBD1 (5 bases). Trimming pared 6 bases from V and 7 bases from J, leaving 7 bases between. The germline gives CDR1 KGHSH, CDR2 LQKENI. The CDR3 length is 12 residues. The CDR3 nucleotides are TGTGCCAGCTCGCAGGGCAATTCACCCCTCCACTTT. Translating it yields CASSQGNSPLHF. The whole variable domain, filled in from reference TRBV18 and TRBJ1-6, reads NAGVMQNPRHLVRRRGQEARLRCSPMKGHSHVYWYRQLPEEGLKFMVYLQKENIIDESGMPKERFSAEFPKEGPSILRIQQVVRGDSAAYFCASSQGNSPLHFGNGTRLTVT.

The V gene is TRBV30, the J gene TRBJ1-4; tentatively, D is TRBD1 (6 bases). CDR3 size: 14 residues. V lost 3 bases and J lost 3, with 11 bases in between. CDR1 is GTSNPN, CDR2 SVGIG, per germline (reference sequence). This CDR3 is CAWRGAGSNEKLFF. The DNA of the CDR3 is TGTGCCTGGAGGGGGGCAGGGTCTAATGAAAAACTGTTTTTT.